This T cell receptor beta chain was observed in a study of Ad26.COV2.S vaccination and SARS-CoV-2 variants. In the study overall: Donor was in the COV1001 Ad26.COV2.S trial arm. Participants got Ad26.COV2.S intramuscularly, once or twice 56 days apart.

Profiled with immunoSEQ multiplex PCR; TCRdb holds only in-frame clones, not every one. The sample lists hundreds of thousands of clones; roughly nine tenths were seen once. This clone has only a few counts. Distinct nucleotide sequences in the sample also encode this CDR3. Treatment here: some 20 received Ad26.COV2.S at low or high dose, single or two shots; about 5 received placebo; per-sample allocation not given. Following the first vaccine or placebo injection, samples were taken on day 63. The length of the CDR3 is 13 residues. The J segment lost 4 bases and the V segment lost 8 bases, leaving 4 bases of the junction unmatched.

The receptor was derived from a person between 18 and 59 years old who received the Ad26.COV2.S COVID-19 vaccine or a placebo. This specimen was peripheral blood, taken in a trial of Ad26.COV2.S vaccine versus placebo. The chain combines TRBV12-3 or TRBV12-4 with TRBJ1-5; TRBD1 matches 8 bases. The CDR3 DNA is TGTGCCAGCCGGGGGACAGGAAATCAGCCCCAGCATTTT. Protein product: CASRGTGNQPQHF.